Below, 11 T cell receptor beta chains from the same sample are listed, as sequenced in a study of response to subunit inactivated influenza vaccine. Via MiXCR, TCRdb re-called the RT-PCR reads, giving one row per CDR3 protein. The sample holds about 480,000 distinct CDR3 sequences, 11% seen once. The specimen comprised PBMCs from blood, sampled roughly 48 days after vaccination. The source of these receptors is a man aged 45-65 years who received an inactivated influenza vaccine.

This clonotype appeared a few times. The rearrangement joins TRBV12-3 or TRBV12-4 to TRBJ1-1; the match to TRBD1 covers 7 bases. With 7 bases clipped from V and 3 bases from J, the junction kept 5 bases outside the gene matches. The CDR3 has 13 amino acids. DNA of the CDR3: TGTGCCAGCACTTCCGGGACAGACACTGAAGCTTTCTTT. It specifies CASTSGTDTEAFF.

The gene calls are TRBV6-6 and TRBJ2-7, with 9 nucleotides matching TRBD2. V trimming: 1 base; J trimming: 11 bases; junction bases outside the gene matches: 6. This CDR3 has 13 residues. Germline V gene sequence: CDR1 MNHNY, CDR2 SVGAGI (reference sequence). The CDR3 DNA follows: TGTGCCAGCAGTTACTATGAAGGCGGGAGGGAGTACTTC. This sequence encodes CASSYYEGGREYF.

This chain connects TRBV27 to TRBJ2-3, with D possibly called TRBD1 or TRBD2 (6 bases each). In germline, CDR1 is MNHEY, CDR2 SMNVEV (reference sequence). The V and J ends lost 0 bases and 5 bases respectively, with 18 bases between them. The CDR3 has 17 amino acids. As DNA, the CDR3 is TGTGCCAGCAGTTTATCACCTCGTTTGGGGGGCCAAGATACGCAGTATTTT. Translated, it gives CASSLSPRLGGQDTQYF.

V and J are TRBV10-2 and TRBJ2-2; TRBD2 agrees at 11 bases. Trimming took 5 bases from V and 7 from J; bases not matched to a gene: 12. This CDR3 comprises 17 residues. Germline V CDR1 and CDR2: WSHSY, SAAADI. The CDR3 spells CASSLTSGGTSGGELFF. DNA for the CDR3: TGCGCCAGCAGTTTAACTAGCGGGGGCACCTCCGGCGGGGAGCTGTTTTTT.

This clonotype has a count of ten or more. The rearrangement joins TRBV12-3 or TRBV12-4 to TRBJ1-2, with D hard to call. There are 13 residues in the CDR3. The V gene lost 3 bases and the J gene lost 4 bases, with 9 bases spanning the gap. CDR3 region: CASSFGQLYGYTF. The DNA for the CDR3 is TGTGCCAGCAGTTTTGGCCAGCTCTATGGCTACACCTTC.

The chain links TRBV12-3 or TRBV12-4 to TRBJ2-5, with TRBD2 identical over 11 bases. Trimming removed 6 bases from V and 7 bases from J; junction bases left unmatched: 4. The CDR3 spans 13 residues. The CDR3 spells CASRTSGVGTQYF. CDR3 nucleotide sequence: TGTGCCAGCAGGACTAGCGGGGTTGGGACCCAGTACTTC.

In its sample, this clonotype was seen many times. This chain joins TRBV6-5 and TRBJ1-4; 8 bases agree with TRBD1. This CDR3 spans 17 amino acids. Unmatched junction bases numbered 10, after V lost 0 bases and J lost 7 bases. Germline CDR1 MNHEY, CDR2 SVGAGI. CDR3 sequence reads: CASSYSPPTGAGEKLFF. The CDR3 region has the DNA TGTGCCAGCAGTTACTCACCTCCGACAGGGGCAGGTGAAAAACTGTTTTTT.

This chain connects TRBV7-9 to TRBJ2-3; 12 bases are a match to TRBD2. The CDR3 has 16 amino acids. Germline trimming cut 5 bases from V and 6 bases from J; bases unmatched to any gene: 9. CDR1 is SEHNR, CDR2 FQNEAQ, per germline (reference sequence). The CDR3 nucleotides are TGTGCCAGCAGCCAAGGACTAGCGGGAATTCAGGATACGCAGTATTTT. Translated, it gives CASSQGLAGIQDTQYF.

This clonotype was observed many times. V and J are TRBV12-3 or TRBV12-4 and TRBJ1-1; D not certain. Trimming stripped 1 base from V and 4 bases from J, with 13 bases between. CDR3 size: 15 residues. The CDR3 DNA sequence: TGTGCCAGCAGTTTAGGGGGTTTAAGGAGCACTGAAGCTTTCTTT. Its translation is CASSLGGLRSTEAFF.

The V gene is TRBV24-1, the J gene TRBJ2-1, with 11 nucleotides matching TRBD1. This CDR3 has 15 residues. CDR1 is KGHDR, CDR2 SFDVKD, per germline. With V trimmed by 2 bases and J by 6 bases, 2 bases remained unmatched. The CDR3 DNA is TGTGCCACCAGTGATTCCGGGACAGGGGGCAATGAGCAGTTCTTC. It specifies CATSDSGTGGNEQFF.

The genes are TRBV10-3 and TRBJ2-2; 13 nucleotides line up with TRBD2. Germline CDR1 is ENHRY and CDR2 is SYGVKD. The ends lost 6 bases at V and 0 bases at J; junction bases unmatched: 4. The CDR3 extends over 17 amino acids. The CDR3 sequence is CAIRGTSGTSNTGELFF. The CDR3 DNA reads TGTGCCATCAGGGGGACTAGCGGGACTTCGAACACCGGGGAGCTGTTTTTT.